The 30 T cell receptor beta chains below were found in one sample sequenced in a study of shared T cell receptors in the human thymus. Produced via immunoSEQ multiplex PCR; TCRdb's table is partial and in-frame only. The sample contains 450,000 to 650,000 clones, around three quarters of which appear only once. These data also featured in a second study, about human thymus T cells.

Material: thymocytes. Receptors were obtained from a boy younger than two with a congenital heart defect.

The chain recombines TRBV7-8 with TRBJ2-1, with 12 bases that match TRBD2. CDR3 size: 15 residues. Germline V gene sequence: CDR1 SGHVS, CDR2 FQNEAQ. The V gene end was trimmed by 5 bases and the J gene end by 7 bases; junction bases not matched to a gene: 6. Here the CDR3 reads CASSPTSGRTNEQFF. CDR3 DNA: TGTGCCAGCAGCCCGACTAGCGGGAGAACGAATGAGCAGTTCTTC.

The chain links TRBV6-1 to TRBJ2-7; TRBD1 agrees at 7 bases. In germline, CDR1 is MNHNS, CDR2 SASEGT. The trim removed 6 bases at V and 3 bases at J, leaving 8 bases unmatched. The length of the CDR3 is 14 residues. CDR3 amino acids: CASRQGGGIYEQYF. CDR3 coding DNA: TGTGCCAGCAGGCAAGGGGGCGGAATCTACGAGCAGTACTTC.

The chain links TRBV29-1 to TRBJ2-3; weak D call: TRBD1 (6 bases). Germline loops: CDR1 SQVTM, CDR2 ANQGSEA. This CDR3 has 14 residues. Trimming removed 6 bases from V and 3 bases from J, with 16 bases in between. CDR3 protein: CSVPRGRRTDTQYF. CDR3 bases: TGCAGCGTCCCTAGGGGGAGAAGAACAGATACGCAGTATTTT.

V and J are TRBV9 and TRBJ1-2; no reliable D call. Germline V gene data show CDR1 as SGDLS and CDR2 as YYNGEE. Trimming removed 0 bases from V and 4 bases from J, with 10 bases in between. The CDR3 runs 14 residues. The CDR3 region has the DNA TGTGCCAGCAGCGTAGCTGCCGCTAGCTATGGCTACACCTTC. Translation: CASSVAAASYGYTF.

The CDR3 sequence: CASSFEQVHNQPQHF. CDR3 in DNA: TGTGCCAGCAGCTTCGAACAGGTCCACAATCAGCCCCAGCATTTT. The rearrangement uses TRBV5-8 and TRBJ1-5; D possibly corresponds to TRBD1 (5 bases). The V gene lost 2 bases and the J gene lost 3 bases, with 12 bases spanning the gap. Germline loops: CDR1 SGHTS, CDR2 YDEGEE. The CDR3 totals 15 residues.

The chain uses TRBV28 and TRBJ2-2; D gene ambiguous. Germline V CDR1 and CDR2: MDHEN, SYDVKM. The V and J ends lost 11 bases and 4 bases respectively, with 20 bases between them. The CDR3 is 15 amino acids. CDR3 in DNA: TGTGCCGCCCGCGCGGCAGTTCCGGCCACCGGGGAGCTGTTTTTT. Translation: CAARAAVPATGELFF.

This clone turned up a few times. The rearrangement links TRBV2 to TRBJ2-3; the D gene is possibly TRBD2 (6 bases). The V end lost 5 bases, the J end lost 6 bases, and 9 bases lay between the germline ends. This CDR3 is built from 12 residues. Germline V gene lookup returns CDR1 SNHLY and CDR2 FYNNEI. The CDR3 DNA follows: TGTGCCAGCAGTCACCGGGGGGATACGCAGTATTTT. Its translation is CASSHRGDTQYF.

The rearrangement joins TRBV28 to TRBJ1-2; 8 bases map to TRBD1. V lost 5 bases, J lost 6 bases, and 14 bases stayed unmatched. CDR3 size: 16 residues. Germline CDR1 and CDR2: MDHEN and SYDVKM. DNA of the CDR3: TGTGCCAGCAGTCCCACAAAAGGACAGGGAGAAAATGGCTACACCTTC. Its translation is CASSPTKGQGENGYTF.

The rearrangement links TRBV11-1 to TRBJ1-4; D uncertain. The CDR3 totals 11 residues. Trimming pared 5 bases from V and 5 bases from J, leaving 3 bases between. Germline V gene sequence: CDR1 SGHAT, CDR2 FQDESV (reference sequence). CDR3 nucleotide sequence: TGTGCCAGCAGCACAAATGAAAAACTGTTTTTT. Protein sequence: CASSTNEKLFF. The full variable domain, with the rest looked up from reference TRBV11-1 and TRBJ1-4, is EAEVAQSPRYKITEKSQAVAFWCDPISGHATLYWYRQILGQGPELLVQFQDESVVDDSQLPKDRFSAERLKGVDSTLKIQPAELGDSAMYLCASSTNEKLFFGSGTQLSVL.

This clone occurred once. The rearrangement uses TRBV9 and TRBJ2-2, with D perhaps TRBD2 (5 bases). The CDR3 contains 16 residues. Germline V lookup: CDR1 SGDLS, CDR2 YYNGEE. V lost 5 bases, J lost 5 bases, and 19 bases lay in between. In DNA form, the CDR3 reads TGTGCCAGCAGTTCCAAGGCCGACTACGGTACCGGGGAGCTGTTTTTT. Protein: CASSSKADYGTGELFF.

With regard to this clone: One junction end disagrees with the germline gene, perhaps due to a read error. The chain combines TRBV7-7 with TRBJ2-1; 9 bases map to TRBD2. The CDR3 is 15 amino acids. Germline-derived CDR1 and CDR2 are SSHAT and FNYEAQ (reference sequence). CDR3 residues: CASSLAAGGGNEQFF. CDR3 nucleotide sequence: TGTGCTAGCAGCTTAGCGGCGGGAGGGGGAAATGAGCAGTTCTTC. Full variable domain (missing parts from reference TRBV7-7 and TRBJ2-1): GAGVSQSPRYKVTKRGQDVTLRCDPISSHATLYWYQQALGQGPEFLTYFNYEAQPDKSGLPSDRFSAERPEGSISTLTIQRTEQRDSAMYRCASSLAAGGGNEQFFGPGTRLTVL.

This chain uses TRBV5-1 with TRBJ2-3, with 8 positions matching TRBD2. This CDR3 has 18 amino acids. CDR1 and CDR2 (germline): SGHRS, YFSETQ. V lost 2 bases to trimming and J lost 2 bases; unmatched junction nucleotides: 13. CDR3 region: CASSFASGPLGPTDTQYF. CDR3 DNA: TGCGCCAGCAGCTTCGCTAGCGGGCCCTTGGGGCCCACAGATACGCAGTATTTT.

This clone was seen just once. The chain has TRBV6-6 and TRBJ2-1, with D possibly TRBD1 on 5 matching bases. V was cut by 6 bases and J by 5 bases, with 14 bases left in between. In germline, CDR1 is MNHNY, CDR2 SVGAGI (reference sequence). The CDR3 has 14 residues. CDR3 amino acids: CASRQTARDNEQFF. DNA for the CDR3: TGTGCCAGCAGACAGACAGCTAGGGACAATGAGCAGTTCTTC.

V gene TRBV28 combines with J gene TRBJ2-7, with TRBD2 matching 9 bases. The CDR3 extends over 14 amino acids. V gave up 8 bases and J gave up 5 bases; unmatched junction bases: 10. Germline V gene sequence: CDR1 MDHEN, CDR2 SYDVKM. In DNA, the CDR3 is TGTGCCAGCGGCGGGAGGGTGGCGGAAAACGAGCAGTACTTC. Amino acids: CASGGRVAENEQYF. Complete variable domain (other parts from reference TRBV28 and TRBJ2-7): DVKVTQSSRYLVKRTGEKVFLECVQDMDHENMFWYRQDPGLGLRLIYFSYDVKMKEKGDIPEGYSVSREKKERFSLILESASTNQTSMYLCASGGRVAENEQYFGPGTRLTVT.

The V call is TRBV9, the J call TRBJ2-3; D may be TRBD2 (6 bases). Trimming took 0 bases from V and 0 from J, leaving 11 bases between them. Germline-derived CDR1 and CDR2 are SGDLS and YYNGEE. The CDR3 has 16 amino acids. Written as DNA, the CDR3 is TGTGCCAGCAGCGTAGAGGAGGGATCTAGCACAGATACGCAGTATTTT. Its translation: CASSVEEGSSTDTQYF.

This clone occurred a few times. The J gene is TRBJ1-4, the V gene TRBV19; D is undetermined. The V end was cut by 8 bases, the J end by 8 bases, with 12 bases between. Germline V CDR1 and CDR2: LNHDA, SQIVND (reference sequence). This CDR3 spans 12 amino acids. The DNA for the CDR3 is TGTGCCAGTTTTACGAGCGGGGAAAAACTGTTTTTT. Translated: CASFTSGEKLFF.

The genes are TRBV27 and TRBJ1-4; tentatively, D is TRBD1 (5 bases). Germline CDR1 is MNHEY and CDR2 is SMNVEV (reference sequence). The V end lost 3 bases, the J end lost 10 bases, and 18 bases lay between the germline ends. There are 15 residues in the CDR3. CDR3 DNA: TGTGCCAGCAGTTTCCGGTCGGGCAGGGCGAGAAAACTGTTTTTT. Amino acid sequence: CASSFRSGRARKLFF.

The V gene is TRBV30, the J gene TRBJ1-3; TRBD1 matches 9 bases. The CDR3 sequence is 17 residues long. Germline CDR1 GTSNPN, CDR2 SVGIG (reference sequence). Trimming at V came to 2 bases and at J to 0 bases, leaving 8 bases not matched to a gene. This CDR3 is CAWSPDRGDLSGNTIYF. DNA of the CDR3: TGTGCCTGGAGTCCCGACAGGGGGGATCTCTCTGGAAACACCATATATTTT.

The V call is TRBV4-1, the J call TRBJ2-3; TRBD2 aligns across 9 bases. The ends lost 3 bases at V and 1 base at J; junction bases unmatched: 8. The CDR3 length is 17 residues. Germline loops: CDR1 MGHRA, CDR2 YSYEKL. The CDR3 DNA follows: TGCGCCAGCAGCCAGCCGATAGCGGGAGTCGGCACAGATACGCAGTATTTT. The encoded protein is CASSQPIAGVGTDTQYF.

The V call is TRBV5-6, the J call TRBJ2-7; 9 nucleotides align to TRBD2. The CDR3 runs to 18 residues. Germline V gene sequence: CDR1 SGHDT, CDR2 YYEEEE. V shed 3 bases and J 5 bases; nucleotides not matched to a gene: 18. Here the CDR3 DNA reads TGTGCCAGCAGCTCAAGGGGGCTAGCGGGATTCCCGGAGGACGAGCAGTACTTC. It specifies CASSSRGLAGFPEDEQYF.

This CDR3 is CASGLRVSHYGYTF. CDR3 in DNA: TGTGCTAGTGGTTTGCGGGTATCCCATTATGGCTACACCTTC. V is TRBV12-5 and J is TRBJ1-2; D unclear. V shed 2 bases and J shed 5 bases, with 12 bases lying between them. Germline CDR1 reads LGHNT; CDR2 reads FRNRAP. The CDR3 is 14 amino acids. Based on the CDR3 plus reference TRBV12-5 and TRBJ1-2, the full variable domain is DARVTQTPRHKVTEMGQEVTMRCQPILGHNTVFWYRQTMMQGLELLAYFRNRAPLDDSGMPKDRFSAEMPDATLATLKIQPSEPRDSAVYFCASGLRVSHYGYTFGSGTRLTVV.

The chain joins TRBV10-3 to TRBJ2-7; 8 nucleotides line up with TRBD2. In germline, CDR1 is ENHRY, CDR2 SYGVKD. V lost 3 bases to trimming and J lost 4 bases; unmatched junction nucleotides: 17. This CDR3 has 18 amino acids. CDR3 sequence: CAISDAGGAGDKEYEQYF. The CDR3 DNA sequence: TGTGCCATCAGTGACGCGGGGGGTGCGGGGGACAAGGAGTACGAGCAGTACTTC.

This clone came up a few times. The V and J genes are TRBV25-1 and TRBJ2-1; TRBD2 aligns across 7 bases. Trimming at V came to 2 bases and at J to 5 bases, leaving 3 bases not matched to a gene. The CDR3 contains 14 residues. CDR1 MGHDK and CDR2 SYGVNS come from the germline V gene. The CDR3 DNA reads TGTGCCAGCAGTGAACTAGCGGCACACAATGAGCAGTTCTTC. Amino acid sequence: CASSELAAHNEQFF.

In its sample, this clone was seen a few times. Other DNA sequences in the sample encode the same CDR3. The chain recombines TRBV20-1 with TRBJ2-5; D ambiguous. The CDR3 extends over 11 amino acids. Trimming removed 0 bases from V and 4 bases from J, with 3 bases in between. Germline V gives CDR1 DFQATT, CDR2 SNEGSKA (reference sequence). CDR3 coding DNA: TGCAGTGCTAGAGATCGAGAGACCCAGTACTTC. It yields the protein CSARDRETQYF.

This clone was seen more than once but under ten times. The chain is built from TRBV27 and TRBJ2-7; 8 nucleotides align to TRBD2. The CDR3 consists of 14 residues. The junction had 6 bases not matched to a gene; V was cut back by 5 bases and J by 3 bases. From germline, CDR1 is MNHEY and CDR2 SMNVEV (reference sequence). The DNA for the CDR3 is TGTGCCAGCAGTAGAAGCGGGAGAAGCTACGAGCAGTACTTC. As protein: CASSRSGRSYEQYF.

As concerns this clone: Within the sample, other DNA sequences also encode this same CDR3. V is TRBV7-2 and J is TRBJ2-7; 10 bases line up with TRBD2. Germline trimming cut 4 bases from V and 0 bases from J; bases unmatched to any gene: 6. The CDR3 is made up of 16 amino acids. Germline V CDR1 and CDR2: SGHTA, FQGNSA. The CDR3 is CASSSLAGVPSYEQYF. The CDR3 DNA reads as TGTGCCAGCAGCTCTCTAGCGGGAGTGCCCTCCTACGAGCAGTACTTC.

V and J are TRBV5-1 and TRBJ2-7; TRBD2 is a possible D gene (6 bases). With 4 bases removed from V and 1 base from J, the gap between germline ends came to 24 bases. CDR1 is SGHRS, CDR2 YFSETQ, per germline. The CDR3 consists of 18 residues. The CDR3 reads CASSLKPKRPSESYEQYF. The CDR3 DNA reads TGCGCCAGCAGCCTGAAACCCAAAAGACCTAGCGAGTCCTACGAGCAGTACTTC.

The genes are TRBV7-9 and TRBJ1-1; maybe TRBD1 (6 bases). This CDR3 is 15 amino acids long. Trimming left V 1 base short and J 5 bases short, with 14 bases between. In germline, CDR1 is SEHNR, CDR2 FQNEAQ (reference sequence). The CDR3 nucleotides are TGTGCCAGCAGCTTAGTGGGGGGGCGCGGTACTGAAGCTTTCTTT. Protein product: CASSLVGGRGTEAFF.

The V call is TRBV7-8, the J call TRBJ2-7, with D perhaps TRBD2 (6 bases). Germline CDR1 reads SGHVS; CDR2 reads FQNEAQ. The V end lost 7 bases, the J end lost 6 bases, and 16 bases lay between the germline ends. This CDR3 has 13 amino acids. As DNA, the CDR3 is TGTGCCAGCACCCCACCGACTAGATCCGAGCAGTACTTC. This gives the protein CASTPPTRSEQYF.

The chain carries TRBV5-3 and TRBJ1-2; D is ambiguous. TRBV5-3 is labeled an ORF, and its function is uncertain. This CDR3 is built from 12 residues. V was pared by 4 bases and J by 8 bases, with 12 bases between. As DNA, the CDR3 is TGTGCCAGAAGCCACCCGTCGAGGGGCTACACCTTC. Translated, it gives CARSHPSRGYTF.